This T cell receptor beta chain was sequenced for a study of OX40 agonist ivuxolimab in advanced cancers. On the study more broadly: Prior therapy, whether anti-PD-1, anti-PD-L1 or anti-CTLA-4, was allowed, and roughly 40% had some.

As for this clone: Its antigen remains unknown.

Whole-study results and caveats: There were also nonresponders showing low normalized T-cell clonal expansion. Both CD4+ and CD8+ T cell populations in blood had undergone clonal expansion by week 6 at 0.1 to 3.0 mg/kg.

The V end was cut by 0 bases, the J end by 0 bases, with 9 bases between. The CDR3 sequence is 16 residues long. Germline V lookup: CDR1 LNHNV, CDR2 YYDKDF (reference sequence). Data came from immunoSEQ multiplex PCR; TCRdb stores just in-frame clones and leaves some out. The table lists under 80,000 clones, approximately 81% of them singletons. This material consisted of CD4+ or CD8+ T cells sorted from blood, taken in a trial of the OX40 agonist ivuxolimab. The receptor's source is an adult with an advanced solid tumor such as melanoma, head and neck, liver or kidney cancer. The chain recombines TRBV15 with TRBJ2-4; possibly TRBD1 for D (5 bases). The CDR3 here is CATSREDILAKNIQYF. The CDR3 DNA reads TGTGCCACCAGCAGAGAGGACATCCTAGCCAAAAACATTCAGTACTTC.